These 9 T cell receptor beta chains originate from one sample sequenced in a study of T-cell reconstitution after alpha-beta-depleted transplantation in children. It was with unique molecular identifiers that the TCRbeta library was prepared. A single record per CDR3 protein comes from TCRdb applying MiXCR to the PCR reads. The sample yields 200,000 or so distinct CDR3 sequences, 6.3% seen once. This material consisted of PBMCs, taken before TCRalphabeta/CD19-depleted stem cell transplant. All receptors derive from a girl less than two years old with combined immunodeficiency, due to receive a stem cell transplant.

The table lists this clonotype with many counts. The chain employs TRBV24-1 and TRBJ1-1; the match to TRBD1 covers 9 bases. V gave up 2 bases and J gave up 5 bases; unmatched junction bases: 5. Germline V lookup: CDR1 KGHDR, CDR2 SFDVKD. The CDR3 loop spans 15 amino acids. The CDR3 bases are TGTGCCACCAGTGATTCGGGACAGGGAAGGACTGAAGCTTTCTTT. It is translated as CATSDSGQGRTEAFF.

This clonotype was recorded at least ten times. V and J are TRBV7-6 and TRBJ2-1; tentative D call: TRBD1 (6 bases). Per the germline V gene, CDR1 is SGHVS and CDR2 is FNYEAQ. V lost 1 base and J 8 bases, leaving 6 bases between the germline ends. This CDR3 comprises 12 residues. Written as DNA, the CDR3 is TGTGCCAGCAGCTTAGGGGGGCATGAGCAGTTCTTC. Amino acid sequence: CASSLGGHEQFF.

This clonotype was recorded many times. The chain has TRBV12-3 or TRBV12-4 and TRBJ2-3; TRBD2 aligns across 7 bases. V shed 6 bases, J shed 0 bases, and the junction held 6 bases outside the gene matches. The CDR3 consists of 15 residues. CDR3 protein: CASSRGLVSTDTQYF. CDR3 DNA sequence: TGTGCCAGCAGCCGAGGACTAGTCAGCACAGATACGCAGTATTTT.

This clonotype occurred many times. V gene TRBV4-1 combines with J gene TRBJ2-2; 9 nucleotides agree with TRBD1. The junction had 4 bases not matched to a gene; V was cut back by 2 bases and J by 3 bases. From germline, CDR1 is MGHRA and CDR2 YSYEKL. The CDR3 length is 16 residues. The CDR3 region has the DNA TGCGCCAGCAGCCAAACAGGGGGCACGTACACCGGGGAGCTGTTTTTT. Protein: CASSQTGGTYTGELFF.

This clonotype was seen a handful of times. The CDR3 nucleotides are TGTGCCAGCAGCTCGAGCGGGGGGGCCGTGCATGAGCAGTTCTTC. This codes for CASSSSGGAVHEQFF. The chain is built from TRBV13 and TRBJ2-1; 10 bases are a match to TRBD2. The CDR3 runs 15 residues. CDR1 and CDR2 from the germline V gene are PRHDT and FYEKMQ (reference sequence). After removal of 4 bases from V and 8 bases from J, the junction contained 8 bases not matched to a gene.

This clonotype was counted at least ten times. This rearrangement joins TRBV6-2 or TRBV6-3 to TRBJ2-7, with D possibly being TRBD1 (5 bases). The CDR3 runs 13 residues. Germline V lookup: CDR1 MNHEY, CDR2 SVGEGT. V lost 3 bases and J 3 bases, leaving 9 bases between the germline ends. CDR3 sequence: CASSYPTDYEQYF. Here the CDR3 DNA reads TGTGCCAGCAGTTATCCGACAGACTACGAGCAGTACTTC.

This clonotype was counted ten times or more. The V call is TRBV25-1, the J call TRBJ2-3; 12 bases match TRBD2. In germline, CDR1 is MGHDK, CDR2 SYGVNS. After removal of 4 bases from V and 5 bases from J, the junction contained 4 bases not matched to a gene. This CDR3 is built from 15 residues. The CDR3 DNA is TGTGCCAGCAGTGTATTGGGACTAGCGGGAGATACGCAGTATTTT. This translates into CASSVLGLAGDTQYF. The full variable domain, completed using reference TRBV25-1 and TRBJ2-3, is EADIYQTPRYLVIGTGKKITLECSQTMGHDKMYWYQQDPGMELHLIHYSYGVNSTEKGDLSSESTVSRIRTEHFPLTLESARPSHTSQYLCASSVLGLAGDTQYFGPGTRLTVL.

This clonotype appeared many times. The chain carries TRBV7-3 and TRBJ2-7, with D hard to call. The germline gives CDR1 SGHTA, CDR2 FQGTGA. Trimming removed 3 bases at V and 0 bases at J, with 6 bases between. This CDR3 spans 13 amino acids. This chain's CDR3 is CASSLGFSYEQYF. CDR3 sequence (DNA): TGTGCCAGCAGCTTGGGCTTCTCCTACGAGCAGTACTTC.

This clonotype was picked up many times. The CDR3 region has the DNA TGCGCCAGCAGCCCGTACGGGGCCGGGGAGCTGTTTTTT. Protein product: CASSPYGAGELFF. V usage is TRBV5-1 and J usage is TRBJ2-2, with D perhaps matching TRBD2 (5 bases). The V end lost 4 bases, the J end lost 6 bases, and 10 bases lay between the germline ends. Looked up from germline, CDR1 is SGHRS and CDR2 is YFSETQ. The CDR3 contains 13 residues.